A selection of T cell receptor beta chains follows, all from one sample in a study of shared T cell receptors in the human thymus. The assay was immunoSEQ multiplex PCR, and TCRdb's table has in-frame clones only and misses some. The profile shows some 700,000 clones, approximately 83% of them singletons. A further study also used this sample, focusing on human thymus T cells.

The sample comprised thymocytes. These TCRs come from a girl in the first two years of life with a congenital heart defect. Each CDR3 is given with its conserved first and last residue. A D gene is named only where the DNA matches it firmly. Clone size, where shown, is once, few, many, or a class for clones that have expanded.

.	TRBV27	TRBJ1-1	.	CASRPGAFF	TGTGCCAGCAGACCAGGAGCTTTCTTT
.	TRBV12-5	TRBJ1-2	.	CASGPMAYYGYTF	TGTGCTAGTGGTCCCATGGCCTACTATGGCTACACCTTC
.	TRBV29-1	TRBJ2-7	.	CSVFLIRGSSYEQYF	TGCAGCGTCTTCCTTATAAGGGGGAGCTCCTACGAGCAGTACTTC
.	TRBV5-1	TRBJ1-2	.	CASSLGKDGRTNYGYTF	TGCGCCAGCAGCTTGGGTAAGGATGGGAGAACGAACTATGGCTACACCTTC
.	TRBV20-1	TRBJ1-1	.	CSARGGTEAFF	TGCAGTGCTAGGGGGGGAACTGAAGCTTTCTTT
.	TRBV4-1	TRBJ2-3	TRBD1	CASSQEVDRAADTQYF	TGCGCCAGCAGCCAAGAGGTCGACAGGGCAGCAGATACGCAGTATTTT
.	TRBV7-9	TRBJ2-5	.	CASSGGRETQYF	TGTGCCAGCAGCGGAGGGCGGGAGACCCAGTACTTC
.	TRBV9	TRBJ1-3	TRBD1	CASSVRAQGALGNTIYF	TGTGCCAGCAGCGTACGGGCGCAGGGGGCGTTGGGAAACACCATATATTTT
.	TRBV19	TRBJ1-1	.	CASSVTDRYPGTEAFF	TGTGCCAGTAGTGTCACCGACAGGTATCCCGGGACTGAAGCTTTCTTT
once	TRBV2	TRBJ1-3	.	CASSLSGGTGNTIYF	TGTGCCAGCAGTTTATCGGGGGGGACTGGAAACACCATATATTTT
.	TRBV10-3	TRBJ1-1	TRBD1	CAISGQGGDPNTEAFF	TGTGCCATCAGTGGACAGGGGGGAGATCCTAACACTGAAGCTTTCTTT
.	TRBV5-1	TRBJ1-2	TRBD1	CASGDSSHYGYTF	TGCGCCAGCGGGGACAGTTCTCACTATGGCTACACCTTC
once	TRBV27	TRBJ1-6	TRBD1	CASSGTTGFRSPLHF	TGTGCCAGCAGTGGCACGACAGGGTTTCGGTCACCCCTCCACTTT
.	TRBV12-5	TRBJ2-1	TRBD2	CASGGGNEQFF	TGTGCTAGTGGGGGGGGGAATGAGCAGTTCTTC
.	TRBV11-2	TRBJ1-5	TRBD1	CASSWTGGIDQPQHF	TGTGCCAGCAGCTGGACAGGGGGCATCGATCAGCCCCAGCATTTT
.	TRBV19	TRBJ1-2	.	CASSTARGNGYTF	TGTGCCAGTAGTACCGCGCGGGGGAATGGCTACACCTTC
.	TRBV4-1	TRBJ1-6	TRBD1	CASSQARGRGSPLHF	TGCGCCAGCAGCCAAGCCAGGGGGCGAGGATCACCCCTCCACTTT
.	TRBV7-8	TRBJ2-3	.	CASSPKFNWAHGDTQYF	TGTGCCAGCAGCCCCAAGTTTAACTGGGCTCACGGCGATACGCAGTATTTT
.	TRBV5-5	TRBJ1-6	.	CASSRPTGSYNSPLHF	TGTGCCAGCAGCCGACCGACAGGATCCTATAATTCACCCCTCCACTTT
.	TRBV6-5	TRBJ1-6	.	CASSYSGDNNSPLHF	TGTGCCAGCAGTTACTCGGGAGACAATAATTCACCCCTCCACTTT
.	TRBV15	TRBJ2-1	TRBD2	CATKVHLAGVGNLNEQFF	TGTGCCACCAAGGTACACCTAGCGGGGGTTGGTAATTTGAATGAGCAGTTCTTC
.	TRBV7-9	TRBJ1-2	.	CASSSPGGQSDLGPSGYTF	TGTGCCAGCAGCTCCCCTGGGGGCCAGTCTGATTTAGGACCTTCTGGCTACACCTTC
.	TRBV28	TRBJ1-6	TRBD1	CASSLPSGQGMSPLHF	TGTGCCAGCAGTTTACCCAGTGGACAGGGTATGTCACCCCTCCACTTT
.	TRBV4-1	TRBJ2-5	TRBD2	CASSRTSGGETQYF	TGCGCCAGCAGCCGGACTAGCGGGGGAGAGACCCAGTACTTC
.	TRBV6-5	TRBJ2-1	.	CASEGGGGSNEQFF	TGTGCCAGCGAGGGAGGAGGAGGCTCCAATGAGCAGTTCTTC
once	TRBV9	TRBJ2-3	.	CASSAFPSGTDTQYF	TGTGCCAGCAGCGCCTTCCCTAGCGGCACAGATACGCAGTATTTT
.	TRBV15	TRBJ2-1	TRBD2	CATSRGLAGVRNEQFF	TGTGCCACCAGCAGAGGGTTGGCGGGGGTAAGGAATGAGCAGTTCTTC